This T cell receptor (beta chain) was captured by sequencing in a study of blood T cell repertoires in COVID-19. Under the authors' procedure: Cell counts per sample came from amplifying reference gene primers. The method was immunoSEQ multiplex PCR; TCRdb's version includes in-frame clones alone and lacks a portion of them. The V and J calls and clone size come from that table; D and trimming were worked out from the DNA. This sample has more than 80,000 clones; about 84% occur once, and the top ten carry around 7.3%. The ends lost 1 base at V and 0 bases at J; junction bases unmatched: 6. Germline V gene sequence: CDR1 SGDLS, CDR2 YYNGEE. The CDR3 spans 17 residues.

The sequencing input was peripheral blood. This TCR derives from a man aged 50-60 years with active COVID-19. The rearrangement joins TRBV9 to TRBJ2-1, with 8 bases fitting TRBD2. The CDR3, as DNA: TGTGCCAGCAGCGTATCTAGCGGGTGGAGCTCCTACAATGAGCAGTTCTTC. This gives the protein CASSVSSGWSSYNEQFF.